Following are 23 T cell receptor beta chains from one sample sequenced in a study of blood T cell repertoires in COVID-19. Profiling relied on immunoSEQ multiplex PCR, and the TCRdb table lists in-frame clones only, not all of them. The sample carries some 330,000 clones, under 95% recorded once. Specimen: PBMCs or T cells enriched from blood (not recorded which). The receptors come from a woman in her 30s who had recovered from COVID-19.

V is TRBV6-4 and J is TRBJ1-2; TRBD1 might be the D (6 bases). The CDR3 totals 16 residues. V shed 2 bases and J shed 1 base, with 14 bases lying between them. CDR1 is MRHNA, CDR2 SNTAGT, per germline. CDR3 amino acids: CASSDLQGGGNYGYTF. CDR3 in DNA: TGTGCCAGCAGTGACCTACAGGGAGGGGGTAACTATGGCTACACCTTC.

The CDR3 protein is CASRQWASGDTDTQYF. The DNA of the CDR3 is TGTGCCAGTAGGCAATGGGCTAGCGGGGACACAGATACGCAGTATTTT. V and J are TRBV19 and TRBJ2-3; 9 bases are shared with TRBD2. The CDR3 totals 16 residues. Germline V gene lookup returns CDR1 LNHDA and CDR2 SQIVND (reference sequence). V shed 6 bases, J shed 2 bases, and the junction held 9 bases outside the gene matches.

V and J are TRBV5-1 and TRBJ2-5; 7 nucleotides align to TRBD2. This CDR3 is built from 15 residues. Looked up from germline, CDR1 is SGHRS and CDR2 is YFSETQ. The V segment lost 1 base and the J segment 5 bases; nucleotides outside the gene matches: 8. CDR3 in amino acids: CASSLRGEVLETQYF. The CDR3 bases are TGCGCCAGCAGCTTGCGGGGGGAGGTATTGGAGACCCAGTACTTC.

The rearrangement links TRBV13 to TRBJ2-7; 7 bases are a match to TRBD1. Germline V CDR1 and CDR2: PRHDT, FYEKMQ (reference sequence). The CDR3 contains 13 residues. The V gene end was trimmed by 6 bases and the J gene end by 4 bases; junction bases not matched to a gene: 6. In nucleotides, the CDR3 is TGTGCCAGCAGACTAGGACAGGAATACGAGCAGTACTTC. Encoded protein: CASRLGQEYEQYF.

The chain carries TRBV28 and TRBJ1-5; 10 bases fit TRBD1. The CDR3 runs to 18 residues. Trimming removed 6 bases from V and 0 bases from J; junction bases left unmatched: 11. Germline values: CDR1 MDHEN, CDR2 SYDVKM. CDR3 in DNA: TGTGCCAGCAGCATGGACAGGGGGAACCTTTATAGCAATCAGCCCCAGCATTTT. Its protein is CASSMDRGNLYSNQPQHF.

CDR3 region: CASSEGRDTQYF. In DNA, the CDR3 is TGTGCCAGCAGTGAAGGCAGAGATACGCAGTATTTT. This rearrangement joins TRBV2 to TRBJ2-3; D not resolved. This CDR3 is 12 amino acids long. Germline CDR1 is SNHLY and CDR2 is FYNNEI. The V end was cut by 1 base, the J end by 5 bases, with 4 bases between.

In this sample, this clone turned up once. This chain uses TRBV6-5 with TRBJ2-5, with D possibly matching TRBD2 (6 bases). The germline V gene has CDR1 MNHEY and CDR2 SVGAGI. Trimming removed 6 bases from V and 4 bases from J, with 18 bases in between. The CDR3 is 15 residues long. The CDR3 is CASSLIGEAGETQYF. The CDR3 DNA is TGTGCCAGCAGCCTAATAGGGGAGGCCGGAGAGACCCAGTACTTC.

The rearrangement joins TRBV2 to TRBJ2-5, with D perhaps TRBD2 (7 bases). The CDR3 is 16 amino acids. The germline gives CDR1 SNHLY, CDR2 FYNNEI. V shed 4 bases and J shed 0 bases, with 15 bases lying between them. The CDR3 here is CASSVEAGAYQETQYF. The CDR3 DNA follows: TGTGCCAGCAGTGTTGAGGCGGGGGCGTACCAAGAGACCCAGTACTTC.

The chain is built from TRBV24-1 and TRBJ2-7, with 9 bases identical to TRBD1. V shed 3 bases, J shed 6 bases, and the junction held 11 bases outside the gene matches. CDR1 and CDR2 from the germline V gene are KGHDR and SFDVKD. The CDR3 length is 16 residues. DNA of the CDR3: TGTGCCACCAGTGATACAAATCCGGGACAGGGTTCCGAGCAGTACTTC. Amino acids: CATSDTNPGQGSEQYF.

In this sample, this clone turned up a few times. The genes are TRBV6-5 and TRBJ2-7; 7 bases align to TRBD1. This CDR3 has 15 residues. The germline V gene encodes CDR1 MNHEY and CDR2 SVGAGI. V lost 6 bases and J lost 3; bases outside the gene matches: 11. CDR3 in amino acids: CASRNRDSGSYEQYF. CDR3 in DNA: TGTGCCAGCAGGAACCGGGACAGCGGAAGCTACGAGCAGTACTTC.

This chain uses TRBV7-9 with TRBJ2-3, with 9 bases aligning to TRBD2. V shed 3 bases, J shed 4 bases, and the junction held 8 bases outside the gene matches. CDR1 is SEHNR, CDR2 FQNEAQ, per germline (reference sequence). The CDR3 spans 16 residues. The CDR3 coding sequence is TGTGCCAGCAGCTTGCAGCGGGGGGATGTCCCAGATACGCAGTATTTT. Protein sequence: CASSLQRGDVPDTQYF. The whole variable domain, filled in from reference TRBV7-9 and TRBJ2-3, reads DTGVSQNPRHKITKRGQNVTFRCDPISEHNRLYWYRQTLGQGPEFLTYFQNEAQLEKSRLLSDRFSAERPKGSFSTLEIQRTEQGDSAMYLCASSLQRGDVPDTQYFGPGTRLTVL.

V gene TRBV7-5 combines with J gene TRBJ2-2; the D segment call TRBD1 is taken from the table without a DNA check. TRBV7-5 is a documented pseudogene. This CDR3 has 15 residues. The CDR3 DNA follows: TGTGCCAGAAGCCCAGGGTCAGGGGACACCGGGGAGCTGTTTTTT. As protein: CARSPGSGDTGELFF.

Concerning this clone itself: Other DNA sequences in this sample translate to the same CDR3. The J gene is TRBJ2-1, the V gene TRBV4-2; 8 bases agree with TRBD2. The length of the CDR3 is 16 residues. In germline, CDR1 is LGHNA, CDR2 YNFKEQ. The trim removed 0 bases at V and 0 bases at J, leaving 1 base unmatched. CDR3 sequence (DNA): TGTGCCAGCAGCCAAGACCTAGCGGGCTCCTACAATGAGCAGTTCTTC. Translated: CASSQDLAGSYNEQFF.

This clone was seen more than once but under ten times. CDR3 sequence: CASRRQGAGTGELFF. CDR3 nucleotides: TGTGCCAGCAGGAGACAGGGGGCTGGCACCGGGGAGCTGTTTTTT. The chain uses TRBV6-5 and TRBJ2-2; 10 bases are shared with TRBD1. CDR1 is MNHEY, CDR2 SVGAGI, per germline. The ends lost 6 bases at V and 4 bases at J; junction bases unmatched: 5. The CDR3 is 15 amino acids.

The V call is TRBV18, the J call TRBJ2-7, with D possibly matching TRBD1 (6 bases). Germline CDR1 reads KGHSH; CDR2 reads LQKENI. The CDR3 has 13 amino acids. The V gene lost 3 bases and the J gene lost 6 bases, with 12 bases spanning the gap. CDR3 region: CASSPNRDSEQYF. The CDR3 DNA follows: TGTGCCAGCTCACCGAACAGGGATTCCGAGCAGTACTTC.

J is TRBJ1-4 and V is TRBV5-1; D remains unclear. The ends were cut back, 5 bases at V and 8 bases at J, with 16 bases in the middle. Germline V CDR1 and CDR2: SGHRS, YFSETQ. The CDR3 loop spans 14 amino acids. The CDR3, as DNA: TGCGCCAGCAGGCCCAACCCCTCACGGGAAAAACTGTTTTTT. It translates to CASRPNPSREKLFF.

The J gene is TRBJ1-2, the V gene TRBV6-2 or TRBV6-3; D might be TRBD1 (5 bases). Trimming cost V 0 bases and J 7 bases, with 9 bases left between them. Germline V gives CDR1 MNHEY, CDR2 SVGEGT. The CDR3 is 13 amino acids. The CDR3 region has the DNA TGTGCCAGCAGTTACTCCGACAGATCTGGCTACACCTTC. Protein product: CASSYSDRSGYTF.

The CDR3 region is CASSQRLTSGRVGNEQFF. The DNA of the CDR3 is TGTGCCAGCAGCCAACGCTTGACTAGCGGGAGGGTGGGCAATGAGCAGTTCTTC. The genes are TRBV7-2 and TRBJ2-1, with 14 bases matching TRBD2. V trimming: 5 bases; J trimming: 6 bases; junction bases outside the gene matches: 12. The CDR3 spans 18 residues. CDR1 and CDR2 from the germline V gene are SGHTA and FQGNSA.

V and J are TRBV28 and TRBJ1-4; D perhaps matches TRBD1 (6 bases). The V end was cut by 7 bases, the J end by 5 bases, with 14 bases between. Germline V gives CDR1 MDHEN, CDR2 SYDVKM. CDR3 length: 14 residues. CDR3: CASNMAGANEKLFF. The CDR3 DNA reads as TGTGCCAGCAACATGGCGGGGGCCAATGAAAAACTGTTTTTT.

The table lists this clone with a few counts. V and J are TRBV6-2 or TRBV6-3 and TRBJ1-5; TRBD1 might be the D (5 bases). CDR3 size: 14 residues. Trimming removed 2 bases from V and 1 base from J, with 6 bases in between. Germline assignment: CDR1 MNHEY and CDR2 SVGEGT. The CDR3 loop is CASSYPGSNQPQHF. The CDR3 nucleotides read TGTGCCAGCAGTTACCCAGGGAGCAATCAGCCCCAGCATTTT.

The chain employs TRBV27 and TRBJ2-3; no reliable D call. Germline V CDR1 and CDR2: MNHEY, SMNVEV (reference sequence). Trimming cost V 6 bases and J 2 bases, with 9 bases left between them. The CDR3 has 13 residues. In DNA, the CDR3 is TGTGCCAGCAGAAACAGCTTCACAGATACGCAGTATTTT. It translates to CASRNSFTDTQYF.

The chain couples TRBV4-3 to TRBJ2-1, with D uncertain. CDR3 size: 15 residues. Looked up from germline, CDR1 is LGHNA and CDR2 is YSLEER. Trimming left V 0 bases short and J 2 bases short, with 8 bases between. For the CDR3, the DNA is TGCGCCAGCAGCCAAGACTCCTACCCCTACAATGAGCAGTTCTTC. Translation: CASSQDSYPYNEQFF.

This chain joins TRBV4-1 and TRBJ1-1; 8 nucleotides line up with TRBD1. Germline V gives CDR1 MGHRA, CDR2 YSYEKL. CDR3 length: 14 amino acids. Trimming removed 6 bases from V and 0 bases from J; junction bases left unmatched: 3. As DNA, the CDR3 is TGCGCCAGCAGTCCGACAGGGGTGAACACTGAAGCTTTCTTT. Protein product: CASSPTGVNTEAFF.